One sample yielded the 31 T cell receptor beta chains listed below, sequenced in a study of HIV-infected patients and healthy controls. Around 500 ng RNA was reverse transcribed with alpha and beta constant-region primers. Each of the alpha and beta chains got its own library through chain-specific third strand synthesis with indices. TCRdb reanalysed the 5' RACE reads using MiXCR and keeps one entry per CDR3 protein. Seen here are around 7,000 distinct CDR3 sequences, 8% to 13% observed once, and the top ten hold about 18%. Roughly three months, about 14 weeks, into antiretroviral therapy, follow-up blood was collected. Whole blood was used without fractionation, so all unsorted peripheral T cells were included. The material sequenced was blood, taken during antiretroviral therapy. The receptors stem from an adult with HIV infection.

Ten or more counts support this clonotype. The chain is built from TRBV5-4 and TRBJ2-3; 13 positions match TRBD2. Looked up from germline, CDR1 is SGHNT and CDR2 is YYREEE (reference sequence). The CDR3 length is 16 residues. With V trimmed by 4 bases and J by 0 bases, 2 bases remained unmatched. CDR3 sequence reads: CASSRLAGGSTDTQYF. The DNA for the CDR3 is TGTGCCAGCAGCCGACTAGCGGGGGGCAGCACAGATACGCAGTATTTT.

This clonotype has just a few counts. The gene calls are TRBV20-1 and TRBJ2-3; no definite D call. The CDR3 runs 14 residues. The V end was cut by 6 bases, the J end by 2 bases, with 15 bases between. CDR1 and CDR2 (germline): DFQATT, SNEGSKA (reference sequence). CDR3 DNA sequence: TGCAGTGCATATCCGCTAGAGATCACAGATACGCAGTATTTT. It codes for CSAYPLEITDTQYF.

This clonotype was seen repeatedly, ten times or more. The V gene is TRBV28, the J gene TRBJ2-5, with D perhaps assigned TRBD1 or TRBD2 (5 bases each). Germline assignment: CDR1 MDHEN and CDR2 SYDVKM. This CDR3 contains 17 residues. V was cut by 7 bases and J by 4 bases, with 25 bases left in between. CDR3 coding DNA: TGTGCCAGCACCCCTGAGGGGATGACGGAGAGACGAGAGACCCAGTACTTC. As protein: CASTPEGMTERRETQYF.

By proportion, this clonotype is medium-sized. J is TRBJ2-7 and V is TRBV5-5; perhaps TRBD1 as D (5 bases). Trimming removed 0 bases from V and 6 bases from J, with 10 bases in between. This CDR3 region has 13 residues. CDR1 is SGHKS and CDR2 is YYEKEE in the germline V gene (reference sequence). CDR3 nucleotides: TGTGCCAGCAGCTTGGGTTGGCAGGGCGAGCAGTACTTC. Encoded protein: CASSLGWQGEQYF.

This clonotype is labeled as medium-sized. The chain uses TRBV7-9 and TRBJ1-4; D is ambiguous. Per the germline V gene, CDR1 is SEHNR and CDR2 is FQNEAQ (reference sequence). This CDR3 comprises 17 residues. The germline V and J ends were trimmed by 2 bases and 8 bases, with 21 bases remaining between them. In DNA, the CDR3 is TGTGCCAGCAGCTTATCCGGCCATTCGAAGGAAAGAGAAAAACTGTTTTTT. Amino acids: CASSLSGHSKEREKLFF.

This clonotype is labeled as medium-sized. The V gene is TRBV20-1, the J gene TRBJ2-7; 11 bases are shared with TRBD2. V shed 3 bases, J shed 7 bases, and the junction held 17 bases outside the gene matches. This CDR3 region has 17 residues. Germline V gives CDR1 DFQATT, CDR2 SNEGSKA (reference sequence). The DNA of the CDR3 is TGCAGTGCTAGCGATTTCGTAACTAGCGGGGGCCTCGGAGAGCAGTACTTC. It encodes CSASDFVTSGGLGEQYF.

This clonotype is medium-sized within its sample. The chain links TRBV11-2 to TRBJ1-1; no firm D call. In germline, CDR1 is SGHAT, CDR2 FQNNGV. CDR3 length: 11 residues. Trimming removed 5 bases at V and 7 bases at J, with 8 bases between. The CDR3 is CASSHWGEAFF. CDR3 in DNA: TGTGCCAGCAGCCATTGGGGTGAAGCTTTCTTT.

This clonotype was counted between two and nine times. V is TRBV6-6 and J is TRBJ2-7; D is possibly TRBD1 (5 bases). The germline gives CDR1 MNHNY, CDR2 SVGAGI (reference sequence). CDR3 length: 14 amino acids. Deletions cut 0 bases from V and 5 bases from J, with 11 bases between. Written as DNA, the CDR3 is TGTGCCAGCAGTTACTCCCACAGGCCTAACGAGCAGTACTTC. Protein product: CASSYSHRPNEQYF.

By sample share, this clonotype is medium-sized. CDR3 nucleotides: TGTGCCAGCACCCTAATCGGTTCTTATGGCTACACCTTC. Its protein product is CASTLIGSYGYTF. The chain joins TRBV7-9 to TRBJ1-2; D gene uncertain. Per germline, CDR1 SEHNR and CDR2 FQNEAQ (reference sequence). V dropped 7 bases and J dropped 5 bases, with 14 bases sitting between them. The CDR3 length is 13 residues.

This clonotype was counted at least ten times. This chain connects TRBV18 to TRBJ1-4, with D possibly being TRBD1 (6 bases). CDR3 size: 16 residues. The germline V gene has CDR1 KGHSH and CDR2 LQKENI. V was trimmed by 3 bases and J by 0 bases, leaving 11 bases between them. CDR3: CASSPRGPATNEKLFF. As DNA, the CDR3 is TGTGCCAGCTCACCCAGGGGACCAGCAACTAATGAAAAACTGTTTTTT.

This clonotype qualifies as medium-sized. The rearrangement links TRBV28 to TRBJ2-5, with TRBD1 identical over 10 bases. In germline, CDR1 is MDHEN, CDR2 SYDVKM. The trim removed 4 bases at V and 4 bases at J, leaving 9 bases unmatched. This CDR3 has 16 amino acids. This CDR3 reads CASSSSGTGDSETQYF. As DNA, the CDR3 is TGTGCCAGCAGTTCGTCCGGGACAGGGGATTCAGAGACCCAGTACTTC.

By share, this clonotype counts as medium-sized. V usage is TRBV7-6 and J usage is TRBJ2-3; maybe TRBD1 (5 bases). Trimming cost V 0 bases and J 0 bases, with 10 bases left between them. The CDR3 extends over 16 amino acids. Germline V lookup: CDR1 SGHVS, CDR2 FNYEAQ. This CDR3 reads CASSLATGSSTDTQYF. The CDR3 DNA follows: TGTGCCAGCAGCTTAGCAACAGGTTCTAGCACAGATACGCAGTATTTT.

By frequency in the sample, this clonotype is medium-sized. This chain connects TRBV20-1 to TRBJ1-1; D unclear. Germline assignment: CDR1 DFQATT and CDR2 SNEGSKA (reference sequence). V was pared by 4 bases and J by 1 base, with 10 bases between. This CDR3 contains 13 residues. The CDR3 region is CSAKPNPNTEAFF. For the CDR3, the DNA is TGCAGTGCTAAACCGAACCCGAACACTGAAGCTTTCTTT.

The J gene is TRBJ2-3, the V gene TRBV3-1; TRBD2 matches 8 bases. This CDR3 is 19 amino acids long. The germline gives CDR1 LGHDT, CDR2 YNNKEL (reference sequence). The V segment lost 3 bases and the J segment 0 bases; nucleotides outside the gene matches: 14. The CDR3 spells CASSHDRGSGEPSTDTQYF. DNA of the CDR3: TGTGCCAGCAGCCACGACCGAGGTAGCGGGGAGCCTAGCACAGATACGCAGTATTTT.

Many counts were recorded for this clonotype. The chain has TRBV3-1 and TRBJ2-7, with 9 bases matching TRBD1. From germline, CDR1 is LGHDT and CDR2 YNNKEL (reference sequence). The trim removed 1 base at V and 3 bases at J, leaving 10 bases unmatched. This CDR3 is built from 17 residues. In DNA, the CDR3 is TGTGCCAGCAGCCAAGGTCCGGTACAGGGGGCAAACTACGAGCAGTACTTC. The encoded protein is CASSQGPVQGANYEQYF.

This clonotype counts as medium-sized. The chain is built from TRBV6-5 and TRBJ1-5, with D possibly matching TRBD1 (6 bases). Trimming removed 5 bases from V and 0 bases from J, with 17 bases in between. Per the germline V gene, CDR1 is MNHEY and CDR2 is SVGAGI. The CDR3 runs 17 residues. The CDR3 is CASSPYWDIYSNQPQHF. The CDR3 DNA reads as TGTGCCAGCAGTCCGTACTGGGACATTTATAGCAATCAGCCCCAGCATTTT.

This clonotype has at least ten counts. The V and J genes are TRBV12-3 or TRBV12-4 and TRBJ2-7; 11 bases fit TRBD1. This CDR3 is built from 14 residues. V lost 6 bases and J lost 3; bases outside the gene matches: 4. The CDR3 DNA reads TGTGCCAGCAGCCTCGGGACAGGGGGCTACGAGCAGTACTTC. Protein sequence: CASSLGTGGYEQYF.

This clonotype was observed many times. J is TRBJ2-2 and V is TRBV14; D not certain. The germline V and J ends were trimmed by 0 bases and 1 base, with 9 bases remaining between them. Germline V gene lookup returns CDR1 SGHDN and CDR2 FVKESK. The CDR3 totals 16 residues. The CDR3 DNA is TGTGCCAGCAGCCAAGAGAGGAGCGTGAACACCGGGGAGCTGTTTTTT. As protein: CASSQERSVNTGELFF.

The chain has TRBV6-1 and TRBJ2-3; 15 bases fit TRBD2. The CDR3 spans 19 residues. Trimming took 5 bases from V and 4 from J; bases not matched to a gene: 13. Germline CDR1 reads MNHNS; CDR2 reads SASEGT. The CDR3 loop is CASSSPGLAGGVRPDTQYF. CDR3 bases: TGTGCCAGCAGTTCCCCGGGACTAGCGGGGGGCGTACGCCCAGATACGCAGTATTTT.

V and J are TRBV11-2 and TRBJ1-5; 8 bases align to TRBD1. CDR1 and CDR2 from the germline V gene are SGHAT and FQNNGV. The trim removed 6 bases at V and 4 bases at J, leaving 2 bases unmatched. The CDR3 is 13 amino acids. This CDR3 reads CASSRQGNQPQHF. CDR3 DNA sequence: TGTGCCAGCAGTAGACAGGGGAATCAGCCCCAGCATTTT.

This clonotype was detected a few times. V gene TRBV7-2 combines with J gene TRBJ1-5, with a possible D match to TRBD1 (6 bases). Germline CDR1 SGHTA, CDR2 FQGNSA. V was shortened by 5 bases and J by 0 bases, with 11 bases between the two germline ends. This CDR3 is 15 amino acids long. The CDR3 protein is CASSVQGHSNQPQHF. The CDR3 coding sequence is TGTGCCAGCAGCGTCCAGGGGCATAGCAATCAGCCCCAGCATTTT.

This clonotype was observed at least ten times. CDR3 nucleotide sequence: TGTGCCAGCAGCATAGTGGGGGGCACAGATACGCAGTATTTT. Translated: CASSIVGGTDTQYF. This sequence joins TRBV9 and TRBJ2-3; possibly TRBD1 or TRBD2 for D (5 bases each). Trimming stripped 4 bases from V and 1 base from J, with 10 bases between. The V gene's germline CDR1 is SGDLS and CDR2 YYNGEE. The CDR3 sequence is 14 residues long.

This clonotype was counted a few times. CDR3 in amino acids: CSVEFGSRQAYF. DNA of the CDR3: TGCAGCGTTGAGTTTGGGAGTCGGCAGGCGTACTTC. The gene calls are TRBV29-1 and TRBJ2-7; a possible D gene is TRBD2 (5 bases). With 3 bases removed from V and 12 bases from J, the gap between germline ends came to 18 bases. This CDR3 contains 12 residues. The germline V gene has CDR1 SQVTM and CDR2 ANQGSEA.

In this sample, this clonotype turned up many times. This chain links TRBV11-2 with TRBJ1-5, with a weak D call TRBD1 (5 bases). Trimming removed 1 base from V and 2 bases from J, with 6 bases in between. The CDR3 contains 14 residues. Germline V gene sequence: CDR1 SGHAT, CDR2 FQNNGV. Here the CDR3 reads CASSLGGGNQPQHF. The CDR3 nucleotides read TGTGCCAGCAGCTTAGGGGGGGGCAATCAGCCCCAGCATTTT.

At least ten counts were recorded for this clonotype. The chain employs TRBV2 and TRBJ2-2, with D perhaps matching TRBD1 (5 bases). The CDR3 totals 15 residues. Trimming stripped 2 bases from V and 1 base from J, with 8 bases between. Germline assignment: CDR1 SNHLY and CDR2 FYNNEI. The CDR3 DNA reads as TGTGCCAGCAGTGAACAGGGCCTGAACACCGGGGAGCTGTTTTTT. Translated: CASSEQGLNTGELFF.

This clonotype is labeled medium-sized. V gene TRBV19 combines with J gene TRBJ2-1, with D tentatively TRBD2 (6 bases). Germline CDR1 LNHDA, CDR2 SQIVND (reference sequence). Trimming shortened V by 5 bases and J by 5 bases, and 13 bases separated the two germline ends. This CDR3 region has 14 residues. The CDR3 bases are TGTGCCAGTAGTTTCGGGGGAATGCACAATGAGCAGTTCTTC. It specifies CASSFGGMHNEQFF. The full variable domain, with the rest looked up from reference TRBV19 and TRBJ2-1, is DGGITQSPKYLFRKEGQNVTLSCEQNLNHDAMYWYRQDPGQGLRLIYYSQIVNDFQKGDIAEGYSVSREKKESFPLTVTSAQKNPTAFYLCASSFGGMHNEQFFGPGTRLTVL.

This clonotype is medium-sized in the sample. This chain links TRBV5-5 with TRBJ1-2, with unresolved D. This CDR3 spans 15 amino acids. V was cut by 4 bases and J by 3 bases, with 16 bases left in between. The germline gives CDR1 SGHKS, CDR2 YYEKEE (reference sequence). CDR3 sequence reads: CASSPDTTGYYGYTF. DNA of the CDR3: TGTGCCAGCAGCCCCGACACTACCGGTTACTATGGCTACACCTTC.

This clonotype has ten or more counts. V usage is TRBV7-9 and J usage is TRBJ1-1; no firm D call. CDR1 is SEHNR and CDR2 is FQNEAQ in the germline V gene (reference sequence). This CDR3 contains 12 residues. Trimming cost V 3 bases and J 8 bases, with 10 bases left between them. The CDR3 loop reads CASSFLEAEAFF. The CDR3 nucleotides are TGTGCCAGCAGCTTCTTGGAGGCCGAAGCTTTCTTT.

This clonotype is deemed medium-sized. The genes are TRBV6-5 and TRBJ2-3, with 8 nucleotides matching TRBD2. Germline CDR1 and CDR2: MNHEY and SVGAGI. The ends lost 0 bases at V and 5 bases at J; junction bases unmatched: 10. The CDR3 sequence is 17 residues long. The CDR3 sequence: CASSYSVTGGAGDTQYF. CDR3 DNA: TGTGCCAGCAGTTACTCGGTGACCGGGGGGGCGGGAGATACGCAGTATTTT.

This clonotype was counted at least ten times. V gene TRBV28 combines with J gene TRBJ1-4, with D possibly being TRBD1 (6 bases). V lost 3 bases, J lost 8 bases, and 19 bases lay in between. The CDR3 has 16 residues. CDR1 is MDHEN and CDR2 is SYDVKM in the germline V gene. The CDR3: CASSFLGGQGVEKLFF. The CDR3 DNA is TGTGCCAGCAGTTTTTTAGGGGGGCAGGGTGTAGAAAAACTGTTTTTT. Combining the CDR3 with reference TRBV28 and TRBJ1-4 gives the whole variable domain DVKVTQSSRYLVKRTGEKVFLECVQDMDHENMFWYRQDPGLGLRLIYFSYDVKMKEKGDIPEGYSVSREKKERFSLILESASTNQTSMYLCASSFLGGQGVEKLFFGSGTQLSVL.

This clonotype is judged medium-sized. The rearrangement links TRBV12-3 or TRBV12-4 to TRBJ2-1, with 7 nucleotides matching TRBD2. The V and J ends lost 3 bases and 0 bases, in that order; junction bases with no gene match: 5. The CDR3 is 16 residues long. As DNA, the CDR3 is TGTGCCAGCAGTTTCCCTGGGGGGGGCTCCTACAATGAGCAGTTCTTC. Translated, it gives CASSFPGGGSYNEQFF.